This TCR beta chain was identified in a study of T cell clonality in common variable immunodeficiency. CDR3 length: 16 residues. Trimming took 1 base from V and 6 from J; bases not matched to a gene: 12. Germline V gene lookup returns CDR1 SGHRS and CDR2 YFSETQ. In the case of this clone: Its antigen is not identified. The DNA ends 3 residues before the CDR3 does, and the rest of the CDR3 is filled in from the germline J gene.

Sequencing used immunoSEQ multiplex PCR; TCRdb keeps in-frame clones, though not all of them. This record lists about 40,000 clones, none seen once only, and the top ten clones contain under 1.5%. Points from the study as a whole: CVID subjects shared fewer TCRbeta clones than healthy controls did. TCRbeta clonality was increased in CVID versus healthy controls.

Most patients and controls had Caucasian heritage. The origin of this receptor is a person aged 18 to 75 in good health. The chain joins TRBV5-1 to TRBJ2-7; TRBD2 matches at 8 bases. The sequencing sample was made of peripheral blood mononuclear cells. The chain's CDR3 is CASSLQPSGSSCEQYF. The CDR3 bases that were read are TGCGCCAGCAGCTTGCAACCAAGCGGGAGCTCGTGCGAG.